The 12 T cell receptor beta chains below were found in one sample sequenced in a study of T cells after yellow fever vaccination. Each CDR3 protein gets one entry after TCRdb re-called the 5' RACE reads with MiXCR. Altogether around 65,000 distinct CDR3 sequences are present, around 6.2% being singletons, with the ten largest covering 2.2%. This sample comprised CD4+ T cells sorted from PBMCs, obtained around 14 days after the first yellow fever vaccination. The receptor source for this set is a man aged 18 to 30 who received the YFV17D yellow fever vaccine.

This clonotype came up many times. The chain employs TRBV12-3 or TRBV12-4 and TRBJ2-1; no firm D call. The CDR3 consists of 11 residues. Trimming left V 6 bases short and J 10 bases short, with 10 bases between. In DNA, the CDR3 is TGTGCCAGCAGCCCGGTGGGCGAGCAGTTCTTC. Translation: CASSPVGEQFF.

Ten or more counts support this clonotype. This chain uses TRBV5-8 with TRBJ1-1, with D hard to call. The CDR3 extends over 14 amino acids. Germline loops: CDR1 SGHTS, CDR2 YDEGEE. The V end was cut by 2 bases, the J end by 4 bases, with 12 bases between. DNA of the CDR3: TGTGCCAGCAGCTTTTCCGGGGTTGTCACTGAAGCTTTCTTT. Encoded protein: CASSFSGVVTEAFF.

The chain couples TRBV28 to TRBJ2-7, with D unclear. The CDR3 consists of 15 residues. The V gene lost 3 bases and the J gene lost 0 bases, with 12 bases spanning the gap. The germline V gene encodes CDR1 MDHEN and CDR2 SYDVKM. CDR3 region: CASSFGQSSSYEQYV. The CDR3 region has the DNA TGTGCCAGCAGTTTCGGTCAGTCGAGCTCCTACGAGCAGTACGTC.

This clonotype was seen ten or more times. This chain joins TRBV7-3 and TRBJ1-1; D uncertain. Trimming removed 5 bases from V and 3 bases from J, with 10 bases in between. The germline gives CDR1 SGHTA, CDR2 FQGTGA. This CDR3 contains 13 residues. The CDR3, as DNA: TGTGCCAGCAGCACGGACGGGGACACTGAAGCTTTCTTT. It translates to CASSTDGDTEAFF.

This clonotype was seen at least ten times. The chain is built from TRBV6-2 or TRBV6-3 and TRBJ2-7, with D perhaps given as TRBD1 or TRBD2 (6 bases each). V was cut by 5 bases and J by 3 bases, with 17 bases left in between. The CDR3 extends over 15 amino acids. Germline V gene data show CDR1 as MNHEY and CDR2 as SVGEGT. The CDR3 coding sequence is TGTGCCAGCAGTCCAACCCCCGGGGGCCTCTACGAGCAGTACTTC. It specifies CASSPTPGGLYEQYF.

A note on this clonotype: A much bigger clone sits one base away, suggesting this may be a read error. This chain links TRBV11-2 with TRBJ2-2; D gene uncertain. V lost 6 bases, J lost 0 bases, and 8 bases lay in between. CDR1 and CDR2 from the germline V gene are SGHAT and FQNNGV. The CDR3 has 14 amino acids. The CDR3 bases are TGTGCCAGCAGGGGGAACGCGAACACCGGGGAGCTGTTTTTT. Translated: CASRGNANTGELFF.

There are many counts of this clonotype. The gene calls are TRBV7-9 and TRBJ1-1, with a tentative D call TRBD1 (6 bases). Germline V gives CDR1 SEHNR, CDR2 FQNEAQ (reference sequence). V was pared by 5 bases and J by 0 bases, with 13 bases between. This CDR3 has 15 residues. The CDR3 nucleotides are TGTGCCAGCAGCCTAGAAGGGGGTATGAACACTGAAGCTTTCTTT. It translates to CASSLEGGMNTEAFF.

Ten or more counts support this clonotype. The chain uses TRBV18 and TRBJ2-2; no clear D gene. The V and J ends lost 2 bases and 0 bases respectively, with 13 bases between them. The CDR3 totals 17 residues. Germline CDR1 and CDR2: KGHSH and LQKENI. The CDR3 DNA is TGTGCCAGCTCACCATTTCTCCACAGCCCGAACACCGGGGAGCTGTTTTTT. Its translation: CASSPFLHSPNTGELFF.

With respect to this clonotype: A much more abundant neighbour one base away suggests this may be a read error. As the CDR3 is not closed by the conserved phenylalanine or tryptophan, this likely results from a read error. The gene calls are TRBV28 and TRBJ2-1; 7 nucleotides agree with TRBD2. Germline assignment: CDR1 MDHEN and CDR2 SYDVKM. The CDR3 sequence is 15 residues long. V was pared by 6 bases and J by 4 bases, with 9 bases of the junction left unmatched. CDR3 sequence: CASRSSAGTYNEQFL. The CDR3 bases are TGTGCCAGCAGGTCTTCAGCGGGGACTTACAATGAGCAGTTCCTC.

At least ten counts were recorded for this clonotype. The chain has TRBV7-9 and TRBJ1-3; D unclear. The CDR3 has 15 amino acids. V dropped 1 base and J dropped 0 bases, with 7 bases sitting between them. Germline CDR1 is SEHNR and CDR2 is FQNEAQ (reference sequence). The CDR3 spells CASSLDRASGNTIYF. The DNA for the CDR3 is TGTGCCAGCAGCTTAGACAGAGCCTCTGGAAACACCATATATTTT. Full variable domain (missing parts from reference TRBV7-9 and TRBJ1-3): DTGVSQNPRHKITKRGQNVTFRCDPISEHNRLYWYRQTLGQGPEFLTYFQNEAQLEKSRLLSDRFSAERPKGSFSTLEIQRTEQGDSAMYLCASSLDRASGNTIYFGEGSWLTVV.

This clonotype was counted many times. The rearrangement uses TRBV5-1 and TRBJ2-5; no clear D. Deletions cut 6 bases from V and 1 base from J, with 7 bases between. The CDR3 covers 12 residues. CDR1 SGHRS and CDR2 YFSETQ come from the germline V gene. CDR3 DNA sequence: TGCGCCAGCACGAACAGCCAAGAGACCCAGTACTTC. Translation: CASTNSQETQYF.

There are many counts of this clonotype. V and J are TRBV20-1 and TRBJ2-1; 7 bases match TRBD1. J was trimmed by 0 bases and V by 3 bases; bases with no gene match: 8. The CDR3 contains 16 residues. Germline V gene sequence: CDR1 DFQATT, CDR2 SNEGSKA (reference sequence). CDR3 sequence: CSARELTGSSYNEQFF. In DNA, the CDR3 is TGCAGTGCTAGGGAATTGACAGGGAGCTCCTACAATGAGCAGTTCTTC.